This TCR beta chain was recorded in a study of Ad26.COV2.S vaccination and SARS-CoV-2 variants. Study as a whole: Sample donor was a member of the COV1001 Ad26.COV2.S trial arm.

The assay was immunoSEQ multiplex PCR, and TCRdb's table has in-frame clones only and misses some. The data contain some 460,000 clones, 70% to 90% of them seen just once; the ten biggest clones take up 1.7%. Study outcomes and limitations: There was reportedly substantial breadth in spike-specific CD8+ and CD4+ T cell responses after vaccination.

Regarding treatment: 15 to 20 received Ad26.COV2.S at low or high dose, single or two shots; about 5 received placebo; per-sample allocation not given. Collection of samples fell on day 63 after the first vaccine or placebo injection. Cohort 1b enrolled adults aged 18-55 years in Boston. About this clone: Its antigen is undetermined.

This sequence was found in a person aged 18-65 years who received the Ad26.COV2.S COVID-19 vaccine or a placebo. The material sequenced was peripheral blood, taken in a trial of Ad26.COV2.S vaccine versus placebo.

Written as DNA, the CDR3 is TGCGCCAGCAGCCAAGGGAGGGTGGGTTCCACAGATACGCAGTATTTT. Its translation is CASSQGRVGSTDTQYF. The rearrangement links TRBV4-3 to TRBJ2-3, with TRBD2 as a possible D gene (6 bases). Trimming left V 1 base short and J 2 bases short, with 13 bases between. The germline V gene encodes CDR1 LGHNA and CDR2 YSLEER. The CDR3 is made up of 16 amino acids.